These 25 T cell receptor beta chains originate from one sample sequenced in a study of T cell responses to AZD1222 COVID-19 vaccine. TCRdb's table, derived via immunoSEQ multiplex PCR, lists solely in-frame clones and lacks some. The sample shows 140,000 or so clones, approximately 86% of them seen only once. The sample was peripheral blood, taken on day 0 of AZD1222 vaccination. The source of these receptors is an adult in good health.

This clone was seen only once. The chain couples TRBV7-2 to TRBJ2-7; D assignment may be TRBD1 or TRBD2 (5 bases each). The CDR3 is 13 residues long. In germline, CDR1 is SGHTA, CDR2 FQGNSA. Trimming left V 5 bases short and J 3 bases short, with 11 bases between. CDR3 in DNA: TGTGCCAGCAGCCCTAGTGGGGGCTACGAGCAGTACTTC. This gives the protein CASSPSGGYEQYF.

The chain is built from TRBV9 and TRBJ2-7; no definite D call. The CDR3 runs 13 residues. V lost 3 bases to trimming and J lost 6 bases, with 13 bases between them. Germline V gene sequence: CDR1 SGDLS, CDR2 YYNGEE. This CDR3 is CASSEGPLGEQYF. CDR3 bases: TGTGCCAGCAGCGAAGGGCCTCTTGGCGAGCAGTACTTC.

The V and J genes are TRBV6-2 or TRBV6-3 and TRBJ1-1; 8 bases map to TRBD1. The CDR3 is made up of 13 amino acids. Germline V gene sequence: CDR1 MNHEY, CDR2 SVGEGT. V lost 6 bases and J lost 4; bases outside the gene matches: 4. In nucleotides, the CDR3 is TGTGCCAGCAGCAGGGGGCTCGGCACTGAAGCTTTCTTT. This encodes CASSRGLGTEAFF.

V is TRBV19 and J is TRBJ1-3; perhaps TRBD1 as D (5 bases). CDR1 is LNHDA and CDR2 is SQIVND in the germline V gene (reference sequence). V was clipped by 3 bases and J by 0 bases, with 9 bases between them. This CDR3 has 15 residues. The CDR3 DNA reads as TGTGCCAGTAGTATTCTGGGACGCTCTGGAAACACCATATATTTT. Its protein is CASSILGRSGNTIYF.

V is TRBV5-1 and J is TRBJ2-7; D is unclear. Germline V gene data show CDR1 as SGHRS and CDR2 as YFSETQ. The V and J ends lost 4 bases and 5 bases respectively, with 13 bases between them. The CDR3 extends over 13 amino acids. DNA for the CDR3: TGCGCCAGCAGCCCCTCAGGTATAGACGAGCAGTACTTC. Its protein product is CASSPSGIDEQYF.

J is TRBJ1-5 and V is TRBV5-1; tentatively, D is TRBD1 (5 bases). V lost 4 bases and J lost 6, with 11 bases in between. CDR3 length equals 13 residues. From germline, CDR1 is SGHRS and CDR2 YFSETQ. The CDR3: CASSGGGGQPQHF. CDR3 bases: TGCGCCAGCAGCGGCGGGGGTGGTCAGCCCCAGCATTTT.

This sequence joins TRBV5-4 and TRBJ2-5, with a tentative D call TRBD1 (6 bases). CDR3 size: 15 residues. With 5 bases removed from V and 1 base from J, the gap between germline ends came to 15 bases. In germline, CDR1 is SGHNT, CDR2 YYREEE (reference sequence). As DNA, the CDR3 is TGTGCCAGCAGTTTTACCGGGACATTCCAAGAGACCCAGTACTTC. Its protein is CASSFTGTFQETQYF.

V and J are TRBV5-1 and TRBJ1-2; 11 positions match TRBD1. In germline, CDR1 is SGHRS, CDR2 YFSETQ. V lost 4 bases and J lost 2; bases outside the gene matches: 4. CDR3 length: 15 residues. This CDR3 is CASSRDRGSNYGYTF. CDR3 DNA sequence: TGCGCCAGCAGCCGGGACAGGGGGAGCAACTATGGCTACACCTTC. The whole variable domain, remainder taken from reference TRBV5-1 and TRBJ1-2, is KAGVTQTPRYLIKTRGQQVTLSCSPISGHRSVSWYQQTPGQGLQFLFEYFSETQRNKGNFPGRFSGRQFSNSRSEMNVSTLELGDSALYLCASSRDRGSNYGYTFGSGTRLTVV.

CDR3 protein: CASSDKTSGITQTYEQYF. The CDR3, as DNA: TGCGCCAGCAGTGATAAGACTAGCGGGATTACCCAGACCTACGAGCAGTACTTC. The chain recombines TRBV10-2 with TRBJ2-7; TRBD2 agrees at 11 bases. V shed 3 bases, J shed 2 bases, and the junction held 12 bases outside the gene matches. CDR1 is WSHSY, CDR2 SAAADI, per germline. This CDR3 is built from 18 residues.

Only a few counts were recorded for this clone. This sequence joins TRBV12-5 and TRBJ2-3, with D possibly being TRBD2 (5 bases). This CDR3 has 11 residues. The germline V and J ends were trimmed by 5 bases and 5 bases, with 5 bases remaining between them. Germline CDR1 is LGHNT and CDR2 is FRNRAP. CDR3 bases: TGTGCTAGTGGTCGGGGAGATACGCAGTATTTT. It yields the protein CASGRGDTQYF. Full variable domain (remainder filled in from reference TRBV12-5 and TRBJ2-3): DARVTQTPRHKVTEMGQEVTMRCQPILGHNTVFWYRQTMMQGLELLAYFRNRAPLDDSGMPKDRFSAEMPDATLATLKIQPSEPRDSAVYFCASGRGDTQYFGPGTRLTVL.

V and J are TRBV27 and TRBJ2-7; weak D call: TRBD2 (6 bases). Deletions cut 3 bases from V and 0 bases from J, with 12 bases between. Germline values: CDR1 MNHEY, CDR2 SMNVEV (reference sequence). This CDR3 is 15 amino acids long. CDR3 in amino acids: CASSFRGGVSYEQYF. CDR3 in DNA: TGTGCCAGCAGTTTTCGCGGCGGGGTCTCCTACGAGCAGTACTTC.

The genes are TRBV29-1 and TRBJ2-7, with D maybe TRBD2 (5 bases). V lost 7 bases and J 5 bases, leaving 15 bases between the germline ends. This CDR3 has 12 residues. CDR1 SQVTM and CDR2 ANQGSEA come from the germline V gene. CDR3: CSGGGGHNEQYF. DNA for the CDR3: TGCAGCGGAGGAGGAGGCCACAACGAGCAGTACTTC.

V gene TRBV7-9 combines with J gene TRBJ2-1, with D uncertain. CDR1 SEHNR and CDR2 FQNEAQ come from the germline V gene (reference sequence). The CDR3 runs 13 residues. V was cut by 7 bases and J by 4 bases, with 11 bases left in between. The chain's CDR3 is CASISGNYNEQFF. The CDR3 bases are TGTGCCAGCATTAGTGGGAATTACAATGAGCAGTTCTTC.

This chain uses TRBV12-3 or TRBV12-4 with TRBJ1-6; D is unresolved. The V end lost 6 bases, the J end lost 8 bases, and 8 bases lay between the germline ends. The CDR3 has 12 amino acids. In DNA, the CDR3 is TGTGCCAGCAGCAGATTTGATTCACCCCTCCACTTT. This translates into CASSRFDSPLHF.

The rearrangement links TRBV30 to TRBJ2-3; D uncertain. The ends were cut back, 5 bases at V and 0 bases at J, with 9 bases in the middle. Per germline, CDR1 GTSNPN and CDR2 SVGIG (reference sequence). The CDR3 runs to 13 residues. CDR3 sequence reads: CAWVKSSTDTQYF. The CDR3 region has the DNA TGTGCCTGGGTGAAAAGTAGCACAGATACGCAGTATTTT.

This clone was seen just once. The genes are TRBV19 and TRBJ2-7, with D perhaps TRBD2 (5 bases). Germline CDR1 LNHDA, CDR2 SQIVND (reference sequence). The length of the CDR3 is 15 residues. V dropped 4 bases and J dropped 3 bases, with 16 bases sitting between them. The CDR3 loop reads CASSTRLDLNYEQYF. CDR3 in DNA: TGTGCCAGTAGTACCCGCCTGGACTTAAACTACGAGCAGTACTTC.

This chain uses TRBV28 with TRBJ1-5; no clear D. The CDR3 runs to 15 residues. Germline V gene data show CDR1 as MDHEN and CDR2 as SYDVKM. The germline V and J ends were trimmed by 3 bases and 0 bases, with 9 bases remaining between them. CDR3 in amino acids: CASSFGRHSNQPQHF. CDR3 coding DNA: TGTGCCAGCAGTTTCGGCAGACATAGCAATCAGCCCCAGCATTTT.

For the CDR3, the DNA is TGCGCCAGCAGCTGGGGACTAGCGGGAGGAACGGGGGAGCAGTTCTTC. It codes for CASSWGLAGGTGEQFF. The rearrangement uses TRBV5-1 and TRBJ2-1; 15 bases agree with TRBD2. J lost 10 bases, V lost 3 bases, and 8 bases had no gene match. This CDR3 is built from 16 residues. Looked up from germline, CDR1 is SGHRS and CDR2 is YFSETQ.

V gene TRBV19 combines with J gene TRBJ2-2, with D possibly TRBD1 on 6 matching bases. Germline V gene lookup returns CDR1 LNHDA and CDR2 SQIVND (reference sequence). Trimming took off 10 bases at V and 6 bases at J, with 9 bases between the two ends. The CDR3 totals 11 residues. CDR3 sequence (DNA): TGTGCCATCAGGGGTGCCGGGGAGCTGTTTTTT. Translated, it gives CAIRGAGELFF.

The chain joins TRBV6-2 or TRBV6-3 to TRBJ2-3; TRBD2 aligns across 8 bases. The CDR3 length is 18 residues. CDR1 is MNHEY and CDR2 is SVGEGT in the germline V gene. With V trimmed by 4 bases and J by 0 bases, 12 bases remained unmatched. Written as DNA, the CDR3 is TGTGCCAGCAGTTTCCCTTTACTAGCGGAACCGAGCACAGATACGCAGTATTTT. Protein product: CASSFPLLAEPSTDTQYF.

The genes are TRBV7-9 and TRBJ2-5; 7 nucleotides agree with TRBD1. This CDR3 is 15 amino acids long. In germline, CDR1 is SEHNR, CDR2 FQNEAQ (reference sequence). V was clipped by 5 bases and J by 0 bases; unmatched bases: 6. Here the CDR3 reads CASSPGDRNQETQYF. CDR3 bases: TGTGCCAGCAGCCCCGGGGACAGAAACCAAGAGACCCAGTACTTC.

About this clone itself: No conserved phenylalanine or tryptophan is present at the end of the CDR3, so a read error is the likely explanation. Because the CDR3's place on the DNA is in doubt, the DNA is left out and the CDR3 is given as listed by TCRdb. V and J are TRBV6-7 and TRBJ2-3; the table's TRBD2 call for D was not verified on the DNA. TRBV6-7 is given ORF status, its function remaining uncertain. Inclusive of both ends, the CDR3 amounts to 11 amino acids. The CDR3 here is CASRPGLPDLV.

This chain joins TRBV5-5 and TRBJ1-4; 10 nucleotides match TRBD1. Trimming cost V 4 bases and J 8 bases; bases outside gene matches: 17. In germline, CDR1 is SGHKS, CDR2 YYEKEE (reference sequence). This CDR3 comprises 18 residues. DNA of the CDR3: TGTGCCAGCAGCCGATCCCCCTCATCCGGGACAGGGGAAGAAAAACTGTTTTTT. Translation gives CASSRSPSSGTGEEKLFF. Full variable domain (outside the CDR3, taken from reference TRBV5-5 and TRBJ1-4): DAGVTQSPTHLIKTRGQQVTLRCSPISGHKSVSWYQQVLGQGPQFIFQYYEKEERGRGNFPDRFSARQFPNYSSELNVNALLLGDSALYLCASSRSPSSGTGEEKLFFGSGTQLSVL.

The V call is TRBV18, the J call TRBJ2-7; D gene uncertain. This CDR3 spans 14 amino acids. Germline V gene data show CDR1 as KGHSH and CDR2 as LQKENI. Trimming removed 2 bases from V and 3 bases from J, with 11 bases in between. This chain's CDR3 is CASSPTVTSYEQYF. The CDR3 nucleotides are TGTGCCAGCTCACCAACAGTCACAAGCTACGAGCAGTACTTC.

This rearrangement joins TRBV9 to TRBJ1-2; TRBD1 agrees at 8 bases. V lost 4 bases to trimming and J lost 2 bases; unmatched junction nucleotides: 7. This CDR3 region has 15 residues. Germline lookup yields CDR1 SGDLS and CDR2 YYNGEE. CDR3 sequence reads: CASSPQGVGNYGYTF. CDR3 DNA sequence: TGTGCCAGCAGCCCACAGGGGGTAGGAAACTATGGCTACACCTTC.